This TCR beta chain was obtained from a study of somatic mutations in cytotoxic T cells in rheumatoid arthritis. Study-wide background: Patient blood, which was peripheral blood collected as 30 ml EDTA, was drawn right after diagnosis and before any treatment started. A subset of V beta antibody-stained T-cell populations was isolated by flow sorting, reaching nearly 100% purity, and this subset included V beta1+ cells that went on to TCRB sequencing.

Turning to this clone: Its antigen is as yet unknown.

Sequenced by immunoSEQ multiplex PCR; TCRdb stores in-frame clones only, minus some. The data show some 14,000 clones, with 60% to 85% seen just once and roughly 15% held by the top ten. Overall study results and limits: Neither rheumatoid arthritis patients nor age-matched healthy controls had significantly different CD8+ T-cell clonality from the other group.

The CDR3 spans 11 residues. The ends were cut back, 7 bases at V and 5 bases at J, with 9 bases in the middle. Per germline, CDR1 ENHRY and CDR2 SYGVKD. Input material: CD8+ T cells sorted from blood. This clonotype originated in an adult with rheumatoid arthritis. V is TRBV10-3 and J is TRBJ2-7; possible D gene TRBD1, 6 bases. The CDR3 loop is CAIKKGDEQYF. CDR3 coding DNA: TGTGCCATCAAGAAGGGGGACGAGCAGTACTTC.